The clone carrying this T cell receptor beta chain was seen a single time. Cohort 3 recovery required two negative PCRs, clearance, or symptom resolution. In the source study's methods: Reference gene primer amplification in the assay estimated nucleated cell counts. Generated by immunoSEQ multiplex PCR, the TCRdb table keeps only in-frame clones and is missing some. The DNA was the basis for D and trimming; V, J and clone size are from that table. The data hold about 140,000 clones, with around 80% observed a single time. The CDR3 covers 15 residues. Trimming removed 8 bases at V and 6 bases at J, with 20 bases between. CDR1 is SEHNR, CDR2 FQNEAQ, per germline (reference sequence). This specimen comes from a study of blood T cell repertoires in COVID-19. Overall study: The United States, Italy and Spain were the sources of the acute and convalescent COVID-19 samples.

The source of this sequence is a woman in her forties or fifties who had recovered from COVID-19. The material sequenced was PBMCs or T cells enriched from blood (not recorded which). The rearrangement uses TRBV7-9 and TRBJ2-1; the D gene is possibly TRBD1 (6 bases). This CDR3 is CASRTQGSRVNEQFF. Written as DNA, the CDR3 is TGTGCCAGCCGAACTCAGGGGTCCCGGGTCAATGAGCAGTTCTTC.